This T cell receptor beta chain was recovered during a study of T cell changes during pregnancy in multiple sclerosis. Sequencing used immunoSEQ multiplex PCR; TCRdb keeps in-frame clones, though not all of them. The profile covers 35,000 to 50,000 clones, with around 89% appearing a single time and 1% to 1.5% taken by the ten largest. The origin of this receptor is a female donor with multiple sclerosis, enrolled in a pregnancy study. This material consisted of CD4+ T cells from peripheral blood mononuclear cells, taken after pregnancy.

The CDR3, as DNA: TGTGCCAGCAGAGGGACTAGCGGGATTCACACCCTATTCAATGAGCAGTTCTTC. This sequence encodes CASRGTSGIHTLFNEQFF. This rearrangement joins TRBV25-1 to TRBJ2-1; 13 bases map to TRBD2. The junction had 14 bases not matched to a gene; V was cut back by 6 bases and J by 6 bases. In germline, CDR1 is MGHDK, CDR2 SYGVNS. The length of the CDR3 is 18 residues.